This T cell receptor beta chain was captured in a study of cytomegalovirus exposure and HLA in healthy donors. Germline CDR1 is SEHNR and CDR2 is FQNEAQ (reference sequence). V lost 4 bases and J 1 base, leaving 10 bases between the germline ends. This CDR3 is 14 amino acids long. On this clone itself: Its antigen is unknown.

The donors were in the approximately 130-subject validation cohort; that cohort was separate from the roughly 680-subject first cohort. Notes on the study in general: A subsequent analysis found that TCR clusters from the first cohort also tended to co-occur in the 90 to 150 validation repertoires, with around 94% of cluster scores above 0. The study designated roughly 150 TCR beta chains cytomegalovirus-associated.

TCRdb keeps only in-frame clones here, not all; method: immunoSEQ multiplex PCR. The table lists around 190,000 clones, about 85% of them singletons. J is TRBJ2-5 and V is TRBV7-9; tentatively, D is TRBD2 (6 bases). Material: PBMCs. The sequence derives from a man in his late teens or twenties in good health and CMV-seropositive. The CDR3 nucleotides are TGTGCCAGCAGCTCGACGGGGGTCCAAGAGACCCAGTACTTC. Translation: CASSSTGVQETQYF.